This TCR beta chain was identified in a study of human T cells and chemical hapten exposure. Looking at the study overall: Per-sample TCR yield variability stemmed mainly from small pooled library volume differences.

TCRdb independently ran MiXCR on the RACE reads; one entry per CDR3 protein. The sample contains 350,000 to 400,000 distinct CDR3 sequences, approximately 5% of which appear only once. Regarding the study as a whole: Expanded TCRs grouped into significantly more large CDR3 similarity clusters than controls produced.

Trimming removed 1 base at V and 6 bases at J, with 9 bases between. Germline V CDR1 and CDR2: SGHTA, FQGNSA. This CDR3 is built from 13 residues. Time point in this sample: pre-sensitization, week 0. The treatment was: therapeutic diphenylcyclopropenone sensitization with weekly scalp DPC. Alopecia patients, 18 to 70 years old and DPC-suitable, served as donors. This clonotype was picked up many times. Its antigen is currently unknown. This TCR was sampled from a woman between 50 and 59 years old with alopecia areata. Some clones in this sample may be carry-over from other donors' samples. This specimen consisted of whole blood, obtained in connection with sensitization to the hapten diphenylcyclopropenone (DPC). The chain carries TRBV7-2 and TRBJ1-2; D not resolved. CDR3 nucleotide sequence: TGTGCCAGCAGCTTAGATGATACAGATGGCTACACCTTC. It specifies CASSLDDTDGYTF.